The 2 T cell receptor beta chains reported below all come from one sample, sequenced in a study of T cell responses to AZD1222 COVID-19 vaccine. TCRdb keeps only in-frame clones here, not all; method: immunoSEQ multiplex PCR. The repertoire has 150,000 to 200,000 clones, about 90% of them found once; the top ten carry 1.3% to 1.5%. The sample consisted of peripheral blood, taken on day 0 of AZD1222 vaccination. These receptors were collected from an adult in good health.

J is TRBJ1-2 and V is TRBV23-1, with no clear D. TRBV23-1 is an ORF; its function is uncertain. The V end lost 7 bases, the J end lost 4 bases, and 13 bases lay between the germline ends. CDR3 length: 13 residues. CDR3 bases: TGCGCCAGCATCGACACGGCAGGCTATGGCTACACCTTC. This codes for CASIDTAGYGYTF.

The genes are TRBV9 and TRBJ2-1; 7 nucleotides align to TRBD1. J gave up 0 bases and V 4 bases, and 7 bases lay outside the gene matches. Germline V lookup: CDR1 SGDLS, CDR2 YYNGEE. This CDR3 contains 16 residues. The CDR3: CASSPGTASSYNEQFF. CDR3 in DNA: TGTGCCAGCAGCCCGGGGACAGCAAGCTCCTACAATGAGCAGTTCTTC.